This TCR beta chain was sequenced during a study of cytomegalovirus exposure and HLA in healthy donors. PCR amplification relied on 60 Vbeta primers (plus 13 Jbeta primers). The data were produced by immunoSEQ multiplex PCR, yet TCRdb's version contains in-frame clones alone and is incomplete. The sample yields tens of thousands of clones, around 75% seen once. Every donor was a healthy person donating bone marrow. V was clipped by 0 bases and J by 5 bases, with 13 bases between them. CDR1 is PRHDT, CDR2 FYEKMQ, per germline (reference sequence). This CDR3 comprises 15 residues. Sequenced input: PBMCs. The chain links TRBV13 to TRBJ1-2; unclear D gene. This receptor was identified in a woman aged 40 to 50 in good health and CMV-seronegative. CDR3 sequence reads: CASSLGEVVRYGYTF. CDR3 nucleotides: TGTGCCAGCAGCTTAGGAGAGGTTGTGAGGTATGGCTACACCTTC.